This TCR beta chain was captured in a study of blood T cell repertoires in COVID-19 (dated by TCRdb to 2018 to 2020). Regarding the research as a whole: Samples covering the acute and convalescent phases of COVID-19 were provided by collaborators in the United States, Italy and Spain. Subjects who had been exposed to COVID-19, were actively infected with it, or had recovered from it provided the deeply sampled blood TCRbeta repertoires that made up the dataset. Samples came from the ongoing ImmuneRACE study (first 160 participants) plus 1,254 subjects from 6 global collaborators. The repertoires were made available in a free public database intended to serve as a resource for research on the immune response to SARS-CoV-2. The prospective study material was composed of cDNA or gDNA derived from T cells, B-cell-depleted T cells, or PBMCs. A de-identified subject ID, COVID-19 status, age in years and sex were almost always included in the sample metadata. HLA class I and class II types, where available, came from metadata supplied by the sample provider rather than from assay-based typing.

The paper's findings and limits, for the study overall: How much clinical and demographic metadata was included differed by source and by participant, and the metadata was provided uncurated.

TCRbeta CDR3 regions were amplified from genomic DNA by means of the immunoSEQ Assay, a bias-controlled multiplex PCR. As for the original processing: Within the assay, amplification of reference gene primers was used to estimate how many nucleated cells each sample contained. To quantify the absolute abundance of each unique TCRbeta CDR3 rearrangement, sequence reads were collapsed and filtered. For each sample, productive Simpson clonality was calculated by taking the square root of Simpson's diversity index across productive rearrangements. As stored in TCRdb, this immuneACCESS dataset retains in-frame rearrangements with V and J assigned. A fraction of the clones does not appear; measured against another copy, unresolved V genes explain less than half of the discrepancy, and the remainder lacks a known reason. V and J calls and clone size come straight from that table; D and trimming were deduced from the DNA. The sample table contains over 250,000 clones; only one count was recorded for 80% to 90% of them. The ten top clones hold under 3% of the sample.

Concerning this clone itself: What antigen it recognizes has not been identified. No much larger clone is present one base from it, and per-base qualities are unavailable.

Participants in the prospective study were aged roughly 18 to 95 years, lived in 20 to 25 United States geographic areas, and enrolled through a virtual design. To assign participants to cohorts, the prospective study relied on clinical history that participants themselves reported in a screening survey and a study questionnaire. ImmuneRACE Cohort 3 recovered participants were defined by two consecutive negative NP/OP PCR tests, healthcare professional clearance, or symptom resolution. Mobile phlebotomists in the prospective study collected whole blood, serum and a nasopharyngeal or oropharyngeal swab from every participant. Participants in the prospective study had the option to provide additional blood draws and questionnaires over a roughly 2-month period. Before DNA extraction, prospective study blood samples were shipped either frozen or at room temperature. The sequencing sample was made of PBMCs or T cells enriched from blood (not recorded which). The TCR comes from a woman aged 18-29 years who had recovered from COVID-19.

The CDR3 here reads CASSRPPTGSRSGEQYF. The sequenced DNA: TGTGCCAGCAGTCGCCCACCTACAGGGTCTCGATCGGGGGAGCAGTACTTC. This sequence uses TRBV28 and TRBJ2-7; 6 matching bases give a weak D call of TRBD1. From the cysteine up to the phenylalanine, the CDR3 has a length of 17 residues. The entry retains the CDR3 DNA only, 51 bases that are in frame from base 1. According to the germline V gene, CDR1 reads MDHEN and CDR2 reads SYDVKM. Between the V and J ends, shortened by 5 bases and 7 bases respectively, the junction contains 27 bases.